This T cell receptor beta chain is from a study of blood T cell repertoires in COVID-19 (dated by TCRdb to about 2020). Some background on the complete study: Collaborator samples came from the United States, Italy and Spain and covered acute and convalescent phases of COVID-19. The prospective study material was composed of cDNA or gDNA derived from T cells, B-cell-depleted T cells, or PBMCs. Deeply sampled blood TCRbeta repertoires from subjects exposed to, actively infected with, or recovered from COVID-19 were included in the dataset. The repertoires were released in a freely available public database meant as a resource for research on the immune response to SARS-CoV-2. Samples were obtained from the ongoing ImmuneRACE study (first 160 participants) and from over 1,000 subjects provided by 6 global collaborators. Nearly every sample came with metadata listing a de-identified subject ID, COVID-19 status, age in years and sex. HLA class I and class II types, where available, came from metadata supplied by the sample provider rather than from assay-based typing. General findings and caveats noted by the study authors: The amount of clinical and demographic metadata varied by source and participant and was provided uncurated.

Participants in the prospective study were aged roughly 18 to 100 years, lived in under 30 United States geographic areas, and enrolled through a virtual design. In the prospective study, cohorts were assigned on the basis of participant-reported clinical history obtained from a screening survey and a study questionnaire. Recovered participants in ImmuneRACE Cohort 3 were defined by two consecutive negative NP/OP PCR tests, clearance by a healthcare professional, or resolution of symptoms. Mobile phlebotomists in the prospective study collected whole blood, serum and a nasopharyngeal or oropharyngeal swab from every participant. Over a roughly 2-month period, participants in the prospective study had the option of providing additional blood draws and questionnaires. Before DNA extraction, blood samples from the prospective study were shipped at room temperature or frozen. Of note for this clone: Its antigen target is currently unknown. The DNA is left out, because the CDR3 cannot be placed on it with certainty; the CDR3 is given as TCRdb lists it.

The immunoSEQ Assay, a bias-controlled multiplex PCR, was used to amplify TCRbeta CDR3 regions from genomic DNA. On the authors' methods: The number of nucleated cells in each sample was estimated from the amplification of reference gene primers within the assay. To quantify the absolute abundance of each unique TCRbeta CDR3 rearrangement, sequence reads were collapsed and filtered. For each sample, productive Simpson clonality was calculated as the square root of Simpson's diversity index across productive rearrangements. TCRdb holds this immuneACCESS table with in-frame rearrangements only. Some clones are missing; in checked studies, unresolved V genes explain under half, and the rest has no known cause. V and J calls plus clone size are reproduced from that table; the DNA served to infer D and trimming. The table for this sample lists some 350,000 clones; around nine tenths of them were counted only once. Over 4.5% of the sample comes from the top ten.

Taken from cysteine to phenylalanine, the CDR3 has 16 residues. This receptor was identified in a man between 25 and 39 years old who had recovered from COVID-19. The chain joins TRBV12-2 to TRBJ2-3; TRBD2, the table's D call, was not compared with the DNA. TRBV12-2 is deemed a pseudogene. The sequenced sample was PBMCs or T cells enriched from blood (not recorded which). The CDR3 protein is CASRFGSGSRTDTQYF.